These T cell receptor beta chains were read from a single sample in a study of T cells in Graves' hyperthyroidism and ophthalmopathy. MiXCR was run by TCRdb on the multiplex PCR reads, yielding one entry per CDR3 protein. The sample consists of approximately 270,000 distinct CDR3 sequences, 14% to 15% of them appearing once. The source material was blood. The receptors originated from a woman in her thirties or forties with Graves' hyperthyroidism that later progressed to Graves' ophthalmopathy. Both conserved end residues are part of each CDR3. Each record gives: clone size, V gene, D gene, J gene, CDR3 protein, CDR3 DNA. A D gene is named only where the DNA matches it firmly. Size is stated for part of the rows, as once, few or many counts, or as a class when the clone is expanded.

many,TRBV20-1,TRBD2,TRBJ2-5,CSATWTSGQETQYF,TGCAGTGCTACATGGACTAGCGGGCAAGAGACCCAGTACTTC
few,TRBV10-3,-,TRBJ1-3,CAIMQGGGNTIYF,TGTGCCATCATGCAGGGCGGTGGAAACACCATATATTTT
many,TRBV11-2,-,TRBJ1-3,CASSSFQYTIYF,TGTGCCAGCAGCTCCTTTCAGTACACCATATATTTT
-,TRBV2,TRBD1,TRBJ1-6,CASSENGGGARRPLHF,TGTGCCAGCAGTGAAAATGGAGGGGGCGCGCGACGACCCCTCCACTTT
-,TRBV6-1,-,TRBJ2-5,CASSLVPGNQEIQYF,TGTGCCAGCAGCCTCGTCCCGGGCAACCAAGAGATCCAGTACTTC
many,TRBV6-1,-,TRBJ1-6,CASSLPRGWGARSPLHF,TGTGCCAGCAGCCTCCCGAGGGGGTGGGGGGCGAGGTCACCCCTCCACTTT
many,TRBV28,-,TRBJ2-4,CASSRRGQLNIQYF,TGTGCCAGCAGTCGAAGGGGACAACTAAACATTCAGTACTTC
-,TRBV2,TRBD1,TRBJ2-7,CASSREQGAWEQYF,TGTGCCAGCAGTCGGGAACAGGGGGCGTGGGAGCAGTACTTC
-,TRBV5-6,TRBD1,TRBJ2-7,CASSSSGTGEYEQYF,TGTGCCAGCAGCTCGTCCGGGACAGGGGAATACGAGCAGTACTTC
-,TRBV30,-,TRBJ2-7,CAWTGSYEQYF,TGTGCCTGGACCGGGTCGTACGAGCAGTACTTC
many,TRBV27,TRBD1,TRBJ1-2,CASSPGTGIFYGYTF,TGTGCCAGCAGTCCCGGGACAGGGATTTTCTATGGCTACACCTTC
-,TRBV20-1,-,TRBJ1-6,CSASGSRGGALHF,TGCAGTGCTAGCGGTAGCAGGGGAGGAGCGCTCCACTTT
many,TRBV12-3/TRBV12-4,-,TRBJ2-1,CASSFEFYNEQFF,TGTGCCAGCAGTTTCGAGTTCTACAATGAGCAGTTCTTC
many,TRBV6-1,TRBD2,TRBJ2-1,CASSYTWTSGTGEQFF,TGTGCCAGCAGTTACACCTGGACTAGCGGGACGGGTGAGCAGTTCTTC
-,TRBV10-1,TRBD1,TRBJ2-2,CASSGGPSGTGGELFF,TGCGCCAGCAGTGGTGGACCCAGCGGGACAGGGGGGGAGCTGTTTTTT
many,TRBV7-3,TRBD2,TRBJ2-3,CASSQRAGGSTDTQYF,TGTGCCAGCAGCCAGCGAGCGGGGGGGAGCACAGATACGCAGTATTTT
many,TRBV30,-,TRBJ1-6,CAWSVLNAYNSPLHF,TGTGCCTGGAGTGTACTAAATGCCTATAATTCACCCCTCCACTTT
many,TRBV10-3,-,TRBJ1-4,CAISEEGDEKLFF,TGTGCCATCAGTGAAGAGGGGGATGAAAAACTGTTTTTT
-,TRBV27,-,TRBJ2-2,CASSRTVERTGELFF,TGTGCCAGCAGTCGGACAGTTGAGCGCACCGGGGAGCTGTTTTTT
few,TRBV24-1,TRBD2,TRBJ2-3,CATSDLQSGRASDTQYF,TGTGCCACCAGTGATTTGCAAAGCGGGAGGGCCTCAGATACGCAGTATTTT
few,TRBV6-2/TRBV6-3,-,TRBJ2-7,CASRTVGYEQYF,TGTGCCAGCAGGACAGTAGGCTACGAGCAGTACTTC
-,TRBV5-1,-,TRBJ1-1,CASSLGRGAVVTEAFF,TGCGCCAGCAGCTTGGGGCGCGGGGCAGTTGTCACTGAAGCTTTCTTT
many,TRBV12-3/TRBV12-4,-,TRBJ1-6,CASKLAGRDSPLHF,TGTGCCAGCAAACTGGCGGGTCGGGATTCACCCCTCCACTTT
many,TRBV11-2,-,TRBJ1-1,CASSMGDRLNTEAFF,TGTGCCAGCAGCATGGGGGACCGACTGAACACTGAAGCTTTCTTT
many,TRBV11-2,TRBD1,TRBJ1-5,CASSRQGDQPQHF,TGTGCCAGCAGCCGACAGGGGGACCAGCCCCAGCATTTT
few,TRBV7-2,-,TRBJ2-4,CASSTRLGAKNIQYF,TGTGCCAGCAGCACGAGGTTGGGGGCCAAAAACATTCAGTACTTC
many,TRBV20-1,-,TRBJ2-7,CSARDPLAGYEQYF,TGCAGTGCTAGAGATCCACTAGCAGGGTACGAGCAGTACTTC